The 24 T cell receptor beta chains listed next were all sequenced from one sample in a study of early T cells in non-severe SARS-CoV-2 infection. Using its own MiXCR run on the 5' RACE reads, TCRdb lists one record per CDR3 protein. There are approximately 80,000 distinct CDR3 sequences in the sample; roughly 12% occur only once, and more than 10% lies in the top ten. The specimen comprised whole blood, sampled at baseline. Every receptor here comes from an adult who was a healthcare worker with PCR-confirmed SARS-CoV-2 infection or an uninfected control (not recorded which).

This clonotype was counted only a few times. The rearrangement uses TRBV5-1 and TRBJ2-3; D is ambiguous. Deletions cut 7 bases from V and 2 bases from J, with 17 bases between. CDR1 is SGHRS, CDR2 YFSETQ, per germline. The CDR3 is made up of 15 amino acids. The CDR3 loop is CASSGAVVSTDTQYF. In DNA, the CDR3 is TGCGCCAGCTCGGGCGCGGTAGTTTCCACAGATACGCAGTATTTT.

This clonotype was detected a few times. This chain links TRBV2 with TRBJ1-1; a weak D match, TRBD1 (5 bases). Germline assignment: CDR1 SNHLY and CDR2 FYNNEI. V lost 6 bases and J 4 bases, leaving 15 bases between the germline ends. This CDR3 comprises 14 residues. Here the CDR3 reads CASSPLGRATEAFF. The CDR3, as DNA: TGTGCCAGCAGCCCGTTGGGGCGGGCCACTGAAGCTTTCTTT.

The chain uses TRBV25-1 and TRBJ1-6; 8 nucleotides match TRBD1. The trim removed 3 bases at V and 4 bases at J, leaving 8 bases unmatched. The germline gives CDR1 MGHDK, CDR2 SYGVNS. CDR3 size: 17 residues. The CDR3, as DNA: TGTGCCAGCAGTGACGCCCTAGGACAGGGATATAATTCACCCCTCCACTTT. Its protein is CASSDALGQGYNSPLHF.

This clonotype was seen more than once but under ten times. CDR3 residues: CASSSQGADSSPLHF. The CDR3 DNA follows: TGTGCCAGCAGCTCGCAGGGGGCAGACAGTTCACCCCTCCACTTT. The V and J genes are TRBV5-5 and TRBJ1-6; 8 nucleotides align to TRBD1. V dropped 3 bases and J dropped 9; count of bases not matched to a gene: 8. The CDR3 is 15 amino acids. The germline V gene has CDR1 SGHKS and CDR2 YYEKEE (reference sequence).

The rearrangement joins TRBV7-2 to TRBJ1-6, with D hard to call. V was clipped by 2 bases and J by 4 bases, with 6 bases between them. Per the germline V gene, CDR1 is SGHTA and CDR2 is FQGNSA. The CDR3 consists of 14 residues. The CDR3 DNA reads TGTGCCAGCAGCTTATTAGATTATAATTCACCCCTCCACTTT. Residues: CASSLLDYNSPLHF.

The sample holds many counts of this clonotype. The chain combines TRBV12-5 with TRBJ2-5; 8 nucleotides agree with TRBD1. This CDR3 comprises 15 residues. Losses at the gene ends were 0 bases for V and 3 bases for J; bases not matched to a gene: 3. Germline V CDR1 and CDR2: LGHNT, FRNRAP. The CDR3 sequence: CASGLVSGQEETQYF. CDR3 sequence (DNA): TGTGCTAGTGGTTTGGTATCGGGACAGGAAGAGACCCAGTACTTC.

This clonotype was observed a few times. This rearrangement joins TRBV29-1 to TRBJ1-2, with D unclear. CDR3 length: 11 residues. Trimming left V 5 bases short and J 6 bases short, with 10 bases between. Germline CDR1 is SQVTM and CDR2 is ANQGSEA. CDR3 sequence reads: CSVLEGNGYTF. CDR3 DNA: TGCAGCGTTTTGGAAGGGAATGGCTACACCTTC.

This clonotype has only a few counts. This rearrangement joins TRBV7-3 to TRBJ1-2, with TRBD1 matching over 9 bases. This CDR3 is 16 amino acids long. Losses at the gene ends were 5 bases for V and 4 bases for J; bases not matched to a gene: 11. Germline V gene data show CDR1 as SGHTA and CDR2 as FQGTGA. The CDR3 loop reads CASSPTGGTGLYGYTF. CDR3 sequence (DNA): TGTGCCAGCAGCCCCACCGGCGGGACAGGGCTCTATGGCTACACCTTC.

The chain joins TRBV7-8 to TRBJ1-1; D is perhaps TRBD1 (6 bases). In germline, CDR1 is SGHVS, CDR2 FQNEAQ. The CDR3 sequence is 13 residues long. Trimming cost V 6 bases and J 5 bases, with 13 bases left between them. The CDR3 sequence is CASSTQGRTEAFF. The CDR3 nucleotides read TGTGCCAGCAGTACCCAGGGGAGGACTGAAGCTTTCTTT. The complete variable domain, with remaining parts taken from reference TRBV7-8 and TRBJ1-1, reads GAGVSQSPRYKVAKRGQDVALRCDPISGHVSLFWYQQALGQGPEFLTYFQNEAQLDKSGLPSDRFFAERPEGSVSTLKIQRTQQEDSAVYLCASSTQGRTEAFFGQGTRLTVV.

V is TRBV11-2 and J is TRBJ2-1; a weak D match, TRBD2 (5 bases). CDR3 size: 16 residues. Per the germline V gene, CDR1 is SGHAT and CDR2 is FQNNGV. The V and J ends lost 1 base and 2 bases respectively, with 12 bases between them. The CDR3 region has the DNA TGTGCCAGCAGCTTAGGACGGACGGGAACCTACAATGAGCAGTTCTTC. This gives the protein CASSLGRTGTYNEQFF.

This clonotype was recorded a few times. The V call is TRBV7-9, the J call TRBJ2-2; D remains ambiguous. Trimming removed 5 bases from V and 6 bases from J, with 22 bases in between. Germline CDR1 is SEHNR and CDR2 is FQNEAQ (reference sequence). The CDR3 extends over 17 amino acids. The CDR3 region is CASSQERALHGSGELFF. Here the CDR3 DNA reads TGTGCCAGCAGCCAAGAACGAGCTCTCCATGGTTCCGGGGAGCTGTTTTTT. Complete variable domain (other parts from reference TRBV7-9 and TRBJ2-2): DTGVSQNPRHKITKRGQNVTFRCDPISEHNRLYWYRQTLGQGPEFLTYFQNEAQLEKSRLLSDRFSAERPKGSFSTLEIQRTEQGDSAMYLCASSQERALHGSGELFFGEGSRLTVL.

This clonotype has a count of ten or more. The V and J genes are TRBV7-8 and TRBJ1-1; D might be TRBD1 (5 bases). The CDR3 is made up of 16 amino acids. Per the germline V gene, CDR1 is SGHVS and CDR2 is FQNEAQ. V gave up 1 base and J gave up 3 bases, with 15 bases separating them. Here the CDR3 reads CASSLVGAGRDTEAFF. CDR3 DNA: TGTGCCAGCAGCTTAGTAGGGGCGGGGAGAGACACTGAAGCTTTCTTT. The variable domain in full, completed from reference TRBV7-8 and TRBJ1-1, reads GAGVSQSPRYKVAKRGQDVALRCDPISGHVSLFWYQQALGQGPEFLTYFQNEAQLDKSGLPSDRFFAERPEGSVSTLKIQRTQQEDSAVYLCASSLVGAGRDTEAFFGQGTRLTVV.

This clonotype showed up many times. This rearrangement joins TRBV6-5 to TRBJ2-3; TRBD1 aligns across 9 bases. CDR1 and CDR2 (germline): MNHEY, SVGAGI. Losses at the gene ends were 3 bases for V and 1 base for J; bases not matched to a gene: 5. This CDR3 comprises 16 residues. CDR3 sequence (DNA): TGTGCCAGCAGTTATCTGGACAGGGGTCGCACAGATACGCAGTATTTT. Translation gives CASSYLDRGRTDTQYF.

This clonotype was seen a few times. V gene TRBV6-2 or TRBV6-3 combines with J gene TRBJ2-4; perhaps TRBD2 as D (6 bases). Trimming shortened V by 6 bases and J by 0 bases, and 12 bases separated the two germline ends. The germline V gene encodes CDR1 MNHEY and CDR2 SVGEGT. There are 15 residues in the CDR3. Here the CDR3 DNA reads TGTGCCAGCAGCCTTGGAGGGGTAGCCAAAAACATTCAGTACTTC. Protein sequence: CASSLGGVAKNIQYF.

This chain connects TRBV4-2 to TRBJ2-3; possibly TRBD1 or TRBD2 for D (7 bases each). Per the germline V gene, CDR1 is LGHNA and CDR2 is YNFKEQ. V was clipped by 3 bases and J by 5 bases, with 18 bases between them. The CDR3 consists of 16 residues. CDR3 DNA: TGTGCCAGCAGCCAGGGTCAGGGGGGGGCCAGAGATACGCAGTATTTT. The encoded protein is CASSQGQGGARDTQYF.

This clonotype has a count of ten or more. V is TRBV28 and J is TRBJ1-2, with D unresolved. Trimming removed 11 bases from V and 2 bases from J, with 9 bases in between. Germline CDR1 is MDHEN and CDR2 is SYDVKM. There are 11 residues in the CDR3. As DNA, the CDR3 is TGTGCCTGTGGGCAGAACTATGGCTACACCTTC. Its protein product is CACGQNYGYTF.

The chain links TRBV20-1 to TRBJ1-5; 7 nucleotides line up with TRBD1. The junction had 5 bases not matched to a gene; V was cut back by 5 bases and J by 4 bases. CDR1 is DFQATT and CDR2 is SNEGSKA in the germline V gene (reference sequence). This CDR3 region has 13 residues. In DNA form, the CDR3 reads TGCAGTGCTGTCCGGGACAGAAATCAGCCCCAGCATTTT. Translating it yields CSAVRDRNQPQHF.

This clonotype appeared a few times. The DNA of the CDR3 is TGTGCCAGCGGGCGAGGCCAAGAGACCCAGTACTTC. It encodes CASGRGQETQYF. This chain links TRBV7-9 with TRBJ2-5; no reliable D call. Trimming took 8 bases from V and 1 from J, leaving 8 bases between them. CDR1 SEHNR and CDR2 FQNEAQ come from the germline V gene (reference sequence). This CDR3 has 12 residues.

The sample holds a few counts of this clonotype. The V gene is TRBV7-3, the J gene TRBJ2-5; D is undetermined. Germline V gene lookup returns CDR1 SGHTA and CDR2 FQGTGA. Trimming stripped 0 bases from V and 5 bases from J, with 7 bases between. This CDR3 has 13 residues. The CDR3 protein is CASSLTNLETQYF. CDR3 in DNA: TGTGCCAGCAGCTTAACGAATCTTGAGACCCAGTACTTC.

This clonotype was recorded many times. The genes are TRBV18 and TRBJ2-7; D unresolved. CDR1 and CDR2 from the germline V gene are KGHSH and LQKENI. The CDR3 length is 12 residues. With 5 bases removed from V and 0 bases from J, the gap between germline ends came to 5 bases. The CDR3 bases are TGTGCCAGCTCAGGAAGCTCCTACGAGCAGTACTTC. Amino acids: CASSGSSYEQYF.

This clonotype was seen ten or more times. The chain is built from TRBV7-2 and TRBJ2-3; weak D call: TRBD2 (7 bases). V lost 1 base to trimming and J lost 1 base, with 15 bases between them. Germline CDR1 and CDR2: SGHTA and FQGNSA. CDR3 length: 17 residues. DNA of the CDR3: TGTGCCAGCAGCTTAGGGGGGCGGGAGATCCGCACAGATACGCAGTATTTT. It codes for CASSLGGREIRTDTQYF.

The chain has TRBV29-1 and TRBJ2-7, with D uncertain. V was trimmed by 8 bases and J by 1 base, leaving 12 bases between them. Germline V lookup: CDR1 SQVTM, CDR2 ANQGSEA. This CDR3 comprises 12 residues. CDR3 nucleotides: TGCAGCACCAGTGACGGGTCCTACGAGCAGTACTTC. This sequence encodes CSTSDGSYEQYF.

V is TRBV11-2 and J is TRBJ2-1; TRBD1 aligns across 8 bases. Germline V gene data show CDR1 as SGHAT and CDR2 as FQNNGV. V shed 4 bases, J shed 4 bases, and the junction held 3 bases outside the gene matches. There are 14 residues in the CDR3. The chain's CDR3 is CASSSDRAYNEQFF. Here the CDR3 DNA reads TGTGCCAGCAGCTCGGACAGGGCATACAATGAGCAGTTCTTC.

The chain recombines TRBV29-1 with TRBJ2-7; D possibly uses TRBD1 or TRBD2 (5 bases each). The CDR3 is made up of 11 amino acids. Trimming took off 3 bases at V and 2 bases at J, with 5 bases between the two ends. Germline assignment: CDR1 SQVTM and CDR2 ANQGSEA. CDR3 sequence (DNA): TGCAGCGTTGAGGGACCCTACGAGCAGTACTTC. Translated, it gives CSVEGPYEQYF.